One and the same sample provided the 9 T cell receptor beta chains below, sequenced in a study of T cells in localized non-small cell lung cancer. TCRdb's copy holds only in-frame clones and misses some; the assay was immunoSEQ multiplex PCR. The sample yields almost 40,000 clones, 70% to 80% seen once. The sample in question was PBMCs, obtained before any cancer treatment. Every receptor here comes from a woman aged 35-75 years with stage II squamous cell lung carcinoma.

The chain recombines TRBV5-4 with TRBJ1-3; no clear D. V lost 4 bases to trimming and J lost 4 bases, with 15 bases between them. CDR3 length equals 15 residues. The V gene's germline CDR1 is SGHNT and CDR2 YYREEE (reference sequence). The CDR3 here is CASSDAAAGGNTIYF. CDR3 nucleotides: TGTGCCAGCAGCGATGCGGCAGCTGGGGGAAACACCATATATTTT.

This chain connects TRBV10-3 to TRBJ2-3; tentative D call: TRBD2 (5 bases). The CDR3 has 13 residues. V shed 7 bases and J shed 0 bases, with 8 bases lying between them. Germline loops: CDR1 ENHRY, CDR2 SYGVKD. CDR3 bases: TGTGCCATCAATTCGGGAAGCACAGATACGCAGTATTTT. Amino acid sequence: CAINSGSTDTQYF.

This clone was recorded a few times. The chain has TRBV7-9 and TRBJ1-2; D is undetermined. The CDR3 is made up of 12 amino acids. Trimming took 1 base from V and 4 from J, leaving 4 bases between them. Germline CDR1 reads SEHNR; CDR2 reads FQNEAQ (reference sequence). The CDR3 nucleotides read TGTGCCAGCAGCTTAGGCAGCTATGGCTACACCTTC. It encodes CASSLGSYGYTF.

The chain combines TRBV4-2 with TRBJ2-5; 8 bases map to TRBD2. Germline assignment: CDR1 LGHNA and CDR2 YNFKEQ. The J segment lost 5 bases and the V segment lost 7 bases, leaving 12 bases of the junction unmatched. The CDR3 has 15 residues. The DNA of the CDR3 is TGTGCCAGCACCCCGACGGGAGCGGGAGAGGAGACCCAGTACTTC. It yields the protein CASTPTGAGEETQYF.

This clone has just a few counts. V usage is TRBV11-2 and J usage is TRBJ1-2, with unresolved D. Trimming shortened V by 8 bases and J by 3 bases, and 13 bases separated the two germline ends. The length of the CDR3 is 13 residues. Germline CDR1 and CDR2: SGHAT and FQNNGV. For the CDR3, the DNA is TGTGCCAGCGCGCTGGCGGATTACTATGGCTACACCTTC. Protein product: CASALADYYGYTF. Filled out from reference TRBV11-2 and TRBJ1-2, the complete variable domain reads EAGVAQSPRYKIIEKRQSVAFWCNPISGHATLYWYQQILGQGPKLLIQFQNNGVVDDSQLPKDRFSAERLKGVDSTLKIQPAKLEDSAVYLCASALADYYGYTFGSGTRLTVV.

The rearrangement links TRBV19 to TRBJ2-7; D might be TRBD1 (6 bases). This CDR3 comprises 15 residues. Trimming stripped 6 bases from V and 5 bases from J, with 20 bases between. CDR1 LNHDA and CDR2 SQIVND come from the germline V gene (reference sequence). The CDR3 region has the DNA TGTGCCAGTAGCCCGATGGGCCTCAGGGGAAACGAGCAGTACTTC. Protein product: CASSPMGLRGNEQYF.

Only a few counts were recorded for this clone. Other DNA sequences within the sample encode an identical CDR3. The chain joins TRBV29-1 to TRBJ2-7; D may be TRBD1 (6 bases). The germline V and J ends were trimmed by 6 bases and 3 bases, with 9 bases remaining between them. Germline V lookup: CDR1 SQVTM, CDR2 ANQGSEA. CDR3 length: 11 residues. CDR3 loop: CSVDRDYEQYF. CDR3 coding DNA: TGCAGCGTGGACAGAGACTACGAGCAGTACTTC.

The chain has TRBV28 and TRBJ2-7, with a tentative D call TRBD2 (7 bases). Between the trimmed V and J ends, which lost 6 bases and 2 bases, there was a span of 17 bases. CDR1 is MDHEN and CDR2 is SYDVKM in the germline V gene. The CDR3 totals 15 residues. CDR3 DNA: TGTGCCAGCAGCCAAGGGGGGGGCGACCCCTACGAGCAGTACTTC. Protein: CASSQGGGDPYEQYF.

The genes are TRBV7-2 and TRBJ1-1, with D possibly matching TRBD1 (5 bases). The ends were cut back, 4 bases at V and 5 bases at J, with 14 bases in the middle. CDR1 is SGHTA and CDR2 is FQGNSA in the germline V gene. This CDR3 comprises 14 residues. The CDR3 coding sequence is TGTGCCAGCAGCTCGGGCCAGGGAAGAACTGAAGCTTTCTTT. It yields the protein CASSSGQGRTEAFF. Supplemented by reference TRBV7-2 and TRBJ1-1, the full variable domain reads GAGVSQSPSNKVTEKGKDVELRCDPISGHTALYWYRQSLGQGLEFLIYFQGNSAPDKSGLPSDRFSAERTGGSVSTLTIQRTQQEDSAVYLCASSSGQGRTEAFFGQGTRLTVV.